Listed below are T cell receptor beta chains from one sample, sequenced in a study of T cells in Graves' hyperthyroidism and ophthalmopathy. One entry per CDR3 protein results from TCRdb running MiXCR on the multiplex PCR reads. This sample yields hundreds of thousands of distinct CDR3 sequences, of which approximately 16% are seen a single time; around 28% belongs to the top ten. Sequencing input: blood. The receptors were sampled from a woman in her late teens or twenties with Graves' ophthalmopathy. The conserved cysteine and the conserved F or W are not part of the CDR3 here.

TRBJ2-7	TRBV9	ASSKGSSSYEQY
TRBJ1-6	TRBV2	ASSGGNYSPLH
TRBJ2-6	TRBV20-1	SAKQGATGANVLT
TRBJ2-2	TRBV28	ASTGTRTGELF
TRBJ2-1	TRBV28	ASSTPIREQF
TRBJ2-5	TRBV10-3	AIGQGEETQY
TRBJ2-2	TRBV2	ASLGQGRGELF
TRBJ2-1	TRBV9	ASSASSGGHNEQF
TRBJ2-1	TRBV6-1	ASSDTRTYNEQF
TRBJ1-2	TRBV4-2	ASSQDRDRVDGYT
TRBJ2-1	TRBV6-2/TRBV6-3	ASRTQRRYVPNNEQF
TRBJ1-2	TRBV29-1	SVVAGLEGYT
TRBJ2-1	TRBV7-8	ASSLYASGYYNEQF
TRBJ2-5	TRBV5-1	ASSLEPIWRETQY
TRBJ1-2	TRBV19	ASRKGSAVPGT
TRBJ2-2	TRBV29-1	SGVRNLNTGELF
TRBJ1-2	TRBV5-1	ASSPRTGGSLGYGYT
TRBJ2-2	TRBV5-8	ASSPENTGELF
TRBJ1-1	TRBV5-6	ASSPDVSGTEAF
TRBJ2-1	TRBV13	ASSQDKRNEQF
TRBJ2-1	TRBV7-8	ASSLAHILSGGISYNEQF
TRBJ2-7	TRBV7-8	ASSLDVGFHEQY
TRBJ1-4	TRBV28	ASSRPRTGES
TRBJ1-2	TRBV2	ASSLDGGAGYT
TRBJ1-4	TRBV3-1	ASSDTGGAEEKLF
TRBJ2-7	TRBV30	AWSRRSSYEQY
TRBJ2-3	TRBV6-2/TRBV6-3	ASSPNRGRWY
TRBJ2-6	TRBV5-4	ASTNQNSGANVLT
TRBJ2-3	TRBV4-2	ASSQGPAGGQGDTQY
TRBJ1-3	TRBV27	ASSLRGPHSGNTIY
TRBJ2-1	TRBV6-5	ASSYSGLAGVETPNEQF
TRBJ1-3	TRBV6-1	AIYDRSSGNTIY
TRBJ2-7	TRBV12-3/TRBV12-4	ASSRAISGSSYEQY
TRBJ2-2	TRBV5-1	ASSPGWGQGNTGELF
TRBJ2-2	TRBV5-1	ASSLSGKVGELF
TRBJ1-2	TRBV10-3	AISPSGTNYGYT
TRBJ2-1	TRBV4-1	ASSPGLAGGEQF
TRBJ1-2	TRBV20-1	SARDTTGGDYGYT
TRBJ1-2	TRBV28	ASSPTGLRGYT
TRBJ1-3	TRBV25-1	ASSESGQGAGGTIY
TRBJ2-5	TRBV7-9	ASTPWPASGGYIQETQY